Listed here are 22 T cell receptor beta chains from one sample, sequenced in a study of vaccination effects on CD4 cells after COVID-19 (dated by TCRdb to 2022 to 2024). Library preparation was by the immunoSEQ multiplex PCR assay. TCRdb took over this immuneACCESS table, retaining in-frame rearrangements with V and J assigned. Such tables are incomplete; in checked studies, under half of the missing clones stem from an unresolved V gene, and the remainder is unexplained. The sample table shows approximately 44,000 clones, and roughly 70% are seen once. In total, the top ten clones hold approximately 24% of the sample. The ViraFEST assay stimulated PBMC with viral peptide pools and then used TCR sequencing to identify antigen-specific CD4+ T cell clonotypes by expansion. After less than 13 days of culture, CD4+ T cells were isolated with the EasySep CD4+ T cell isolation kit. Healthy vaccine recipients had no prior SARS-CoV-2 infection, confirmed by negative nucleocapsid antibodies before and after vaccination.

What these receptors recognize is not known. The sample consisted of CD4+ T cells from PBMCs cultured with HCoV-OC43 spike peptides, taken before COVID-19 vaccination. This specimen's cell subset or site label, per the study, means: HCoV-OC43 spike overlapping peptide pool stimulation. Receptor source: a human donor who received a COVID-19 vaccine.

The genes are TRBV30 and TRBJ1-1, with TRBD1 identical over 7 bases. With 2 bases clipped from V and 7 bases from J, the junction kept 7 bases outside the gene matches. Germline CDR1 GTSNPN, CDR2 SVGIG (reference sequence). This CDR3 comprises 13 residues. The CDR3: CAWSRIDRVEAFF. CDR3 sequence (DNA): TGTGCCTGGAGTCGCATTGACAGGGTTGAAGCTTTCTTT.

In this sample, this clone turned up a few times. This rearrangement joins TRBV11-2 to TRBJ2-5, with a weak D call TRBD1 (5 bases). Germline V CDR1 and CDR2: SGHAT, FQNNGV. This CDR3 comprises 13 residues. Trimming shortened V by 5 bases and J by 4 bases, and 11 bases separated the two germline ends. The CDR3 region is CASSTQGSETQYF. CDR3 nucleotides: TGTGCCAGCAGCACGCAGGGTTCAGAGACCCAGTACTTC.

In this sample, this clone turned up a few times. The chain combines TRBV4-2 with TRBJ1-3; TRBD1 matches 9 bases. The V gene end was trimmed by 0 bases and the J gene end by 3 bases; junction bases not matched to a gene: 6. CDR1 and CDR2 (germline): LGHNA, YNFKEQ. The CDR3 sequence is 17 residues long. CDR3 bases: TGTGCCAGCAGCCAAGATCCCGGGACAGGGTTTGGAAACACCATATATTTT. Residues: CASSQDPGTGFGNTIYF.

This chain joins TRBV5-1 and TRBJ1-2, with 7 bases lining up with TRBD1. V shed 4 bases, J shed 4 bases, and the junction held 4 bases outside the gene matches. The CDR3 length is 13 residues. Germline V gene data show CDR1 as SGHRS and CDR2 as YFSETQ. Here the CDR3 DNA reads TGCGCCAGCAGCGTCAGGGGGGGCTATGGCTACACCTTC. Translating gives CASSVRGGYGYTF.

As for this clone: At the DNA level, this CDR3 is encoded by other sequences in the same sample as well. The V call is TRBV9, the J call TRBJ1-3; no reliable D call. Germline values: CDR1 SGDLS, CDR2 YYNGEE. Trimming left V 4 bases short and J 8 bases short, with 7 bases between. The length of the CDR3 is 11 residues. In nucleotides, the CDR3 is TGTGCCAGCAGCCGTGGGGACACCATATATTTT. This encodes CASSRGDTIYF. The full variable domain, completed using reference TRBV9 and TRBJ1-3, is DSGVTQTPKHLITATGQRVTLRCSPRSGDLSVYWYQQSLDQGLQFLIQYYNGEERAKGNILERFSAQQFPDLHSELNLSSLELGDSALYFCASSRGDTIYFGEGSWLTVV.

The chain couples TRBV7-2 to TRBJ2-2; no reliable D call. This CDR3 has 14 residues. Deletions cut 5 bases from V and 5 bases from J, with 12 bases between. The V gene's germline CDR1 is SGHTA and CDR2 FQGNSA. For the CDR3, the DNA is TGTGCCAGCAGCACCGGATACTCAACCGGGGAGCTGTTTTTT. This translates into CASSTGYSTGELFF.

J is TRBJ2-3 and V is TRBV28; D is possibly TRBD1 (5 bases). The germline gives CDR1 MDHEN, CDR2 SYDVKM. V shed 6 bases and J shed 5 bases, with 9 bases lying between them. The CDR3 runs to 12 residues. The CDR3 sequence is CASSPRGDTQYF. DNA of the CDR3: TGTGCCAGCAGCCCAAGGGGAGATACGCAGTATTTT.

This clone occurred a few times. This sequence joins TRBV7-2 and TRBJ1-1; TRBD1 might be the D (5 bases). The CDR3 extends over 16 amino acids. Trimming shortened V by 1 base and J by 3 bases, and 15 bases separated the two germline ends. Germline V lookup: CDR1 SGHTA, CDR2 FQGNSA. The CDR3, as DNA: TGTGCCAGCAGCTTAGGTGGGACCAAAGGGTACACTGAAGCTTTCTTT. Translating it yields CASSLGGTKGYTEAFF.

V usage is TRBV4-3 and J usage is TRBJ2-2; TRBD2 is a possible D gene (5 bases). Deletions cut 0 bases from V and 11 bases from J, with 25 bases between. The CDR3 totals 18 residues. CDR1 is LGHNA and CDR2 is YSLEER in the germline V gene. CDR3 region: CASSQEAPRASGITELFF. CDR3 sequence (DNA): TGCGCCAGCAGCCAAGAGGCCCCCCGCGCATCGGGGATCACCGAGCTGTTTTTT.

This clone occurred a few times. The chain employs TRBV5-4 and TRBJ1-3, with a tentative D call TRBD1 (6 bases). The germline V gene encodes CDR1 SGHNT and CDR2 YYREEE (reference sequence). The CDR3 sequence is 16 residues long. V lost 1 base and J lost 2, with 13 bases in between. In DNA form, the CDR3 reads TGTGCCAGCAGCTTGTTTAACAGGGCAGCTGGAAACACCATATATTTT. It codes for CASSLFNRAAGNTIYF.

V gene TRBV6-4 combines with J gene TRBJ1-6; no firm D call. The V end was cut by 6 bases, the J end by 10 bases, with 19 bases between. Germline V gene data show CDR1 as MRHNA and CDR2 as SNTAGT. CDR3 length equals 15 residues. The CDR3 coding sequence is TGTGCCAGCAGGGGTACCAGTGGACCGGGATCACCCCTCCACTTT. Protein sequence: CASRGTSGPGSPLHF.

V and J are TRBV10-3 and TRBJ1-2; D remains unclear. The CDR3 consists of 12 residues. V was pared by 3 bases and J by 2 bases, with 4 bases between. Per germline, CDR1 ENHRY and CDR2 SYGVKD. CDR3 bases: TGTGCCATCAGTGACACCAACTATGGCTACACCTTC. Translation gives CAISDTNYGYTF.

This chain uses TRBV5-6 with TRBJ1-4; 8 nucleotides align to TRBD1. CDR1 is SGHDT, CDR2 YYEEEE, per germline. There are 16 residues in the CDR3. Trimming at V came to 4 bases and at J to 8 bases, leaving 13 bases not matched to a gene. CDR3 in amino acids: CASSDLRTGWREKLFF. The CDR3 DNA reads TGTGCCAGCAGCGACCTGAGGACAGGGTGGCGCGAAAAACTGTTTTTT. Complete variable domain (other parts from reference TRBV5-6 and TRBJ1-4): DAGVTQSPTHLIKTRGQQVTLRCSPKSGHDTVSWYQQALGQGPQFIFQYYEEEERQRGNFPDRFSGHQFPNYSSELNVNALLLGDSALYLCASSDLRTGWREKLFFGSGTQLSVL.

The gene calls are TRBV6-2 or TRBV6-3 and TRBJ2-1; weak D call: TRBD2 (6 bases). CDR1 and CDR2 from the germline V gene are MNHEY and SVGEGT. Trimming cost V 4 bases and J 12 bases, with 10 bases left between them. The CDR3 runs to 11 residues. The CDR3 DNA is TGTGCCAGCAGTTTCGGAGGGCCGCAGTTCTTC. The encoded protein is CASSFGGPQFF.

The J gene is TRBJ2-1, the V gene TRBV19, with D possibly TRBD1 on 6 matching bases. Germline V lookup: CDR1 LNHDA, CDR2 SQIVND (reference sequence). V was shortened by 1 base and J by 0 bases, with 19 bases between the two germline ends. There are 19 residues in the CDR3. The CDR3 loop is CASSIGLSRVRGSYNEQFF. The CDR3 bases are TGTGCCAGTAGTATAGGGCTCTCAAGGGTCAGGGGCTCCTACAATGAGCAGTTCTTC.

The chain has TRBV5-1 and TRBJ1-5; D is ambiguous. This CDR3 contains 16 residues. CDR1 is SGHRS and CDR2 is YFSETQ in the germline V gene. The V and J ends lost 0 bases and 0 bases respectively, with 10 bases between them. In DNA form, the CDR3 reads TGCGCCAGCAGCTTGGCTGGGAGTTATAGCAATCAGCCCCAGCATTTT. Translation gives CASSLAGSYSNQPQHF.

This clone came up once. V is TRBV18 and J is TRBJ2-7; D perhaps matches TRBD1 (6 bases). The CDR3 consists of 15 residues. CDR1 and CDR2 from the germline V gene are KGHSH and LQKENI. The germline V and J ends were trimmed by 3 bases and 1 base, with 13 bases remaining between them. CDR3 loop: CASSPVRTVSYEQYF. The DNA of the CDR3 is TGTGCCAGCTCACCGGTCCGGACAGTATCCTACGAGCAGTACTTC.

In this sample, this clone turned up a few times. The chain couples TRBV6-5 to TRBJ2-5; D is uncertain. CDR1 is MNHEY, CDR2 SVGAGI, per germline. The CDR3 totals 13 residues. V shed 8 bases and J shed 2 bases, with 12 bases lying between them. CDR3 in amino acids: CASVRWGQETQYF. CDR3 sequence (DNA): TGTGCCAGCGTGCGGTGGGGACAAGAGACCCAGTACTTC.

This rearrangement joins TRBV20-1 to TRBJ2-5, with unresolved D. V lost 6 bases and J 2 bases, leaving 7 bases between the germline ends. CDR1 and CDR2 from the germline V gene are DFQATT and SNEGSKA (reference sequence). The CDR3 consists of 11 residues. DNA of the CDR3: TGCAGTGCGGGTCCTCAAGAGACCCAGTACTTC. Encoded protein: CSAGPQETQYF.

This chain connects TRBV19 to TRBJ1-5, with 7 bases aligning to TRBD1. Trimming at V came to 3 bases and at J to 2 bases, leaving 4 bases not matched to a gene. This CDR3 is built from 15 residues. The germline V gene encodes CDR1 LNHDA and CDR2 SQIVND (reference sequence). The CDR3 DNA follows: TGTGCCAGTAGTATGTCAGGGACAGGCAATCAGCCCCAGCATTTT. This translates into CASSMSGTGNQPQHF. Together with reference TRBV19 and TRBJ1-5, the CDR3 gives the full variable domain: DGGITQSPKYLFRKEGQNVTLSCEQNLNHDAMYWYRQDPGQGLRLIYYSQIVNDFQKGDIAEGYSVSREKKESFPLTVTSAQKNPTAFYLCASSMSGTGNQPQHFGDGTRLSIL.

The rearrangement joins TRBV3-1 (or the pseudogene TRBV3-2) to TRBJ2-3; D is possibly TRBD1 (5 bases). V was shortened by 0 bases and J by 2 bases, with 9 bases between the two germline ends. This CDR3 contains 15 residues. Germline V lookup: CDR1 LGHDT, CDR2 YNNKEL (reference sequence). This CDR3 reads CASSQDGHNTDTQYF. The CDR3 DNA follows: TGTGCCAGCAGCCAAGATGGACACAACACAGATACGCAGTATTTT.

This clone was seen only a few times. The V gene is TRBV5-1, the J gene TRBJ1-1; 7 bases line up with TRBD1. Germline V lookup: CDR1 SGHRS, CDR2 YFSETQ. The CDR3 extends over 13 amino acids. With 7 bases clipped from V and 1 base from J, the junction kept 4 bases outside the gene matches. CDR3 residues: CASSGTENTEAFF. CDR3 nucleotide sequence: TGCGCCAGCTCCGGGACAGAGAACACTGAAGCTTTCTTT.